This T cell receptor beta chain was sequenced for a study of control samples from healthy donors and cancer patients. Trimming took off 7 bases at V and 0 bases at J, with 9 bases between the two ends. The CDR3 loop spans 13 amino acids. Germline-derived CDR1 and CDR2 are MNHEY and SVGAGI. Generated by immunoSEQ multiplex PCR, the TCRdb table keeps only in-frame clones and is missing some. Of 95,000 to 100,000 clones listed, around 89% are singletons. The chain recombines TRBV6-5 with TRBJ1-1; D not resolved. This receptor was identified in a man aged 25 to 45 in good health. Sequencing was carried out using blood. CDR3 region: CASKEGMNTEAFF. In DNA form, the CDR3 reads TGTGCCAGCAAGGAGGGCATGAACACTGAAGCTTTCTTT.